This T cell receptor (beta chain) was identified in a study of blood T cells in healthy people across ages. Across the whole study: Template-switching capture recovered about one barcoded beta molecule per two T cells. Study conclusions and caveats: Expanded clonotype changes were possibly confounded by unknown donor CMV status.

Primed by a sample-barcoded 5' primer and a J-beta primer mix, a second PCR proceeded for 7 to 11 cycles. TCRdb ran MiXCR on the 5' RACE reads and lists one entry per CDR3 protein. Of 700,000 or so distinct CDR3 sequences in the sample, less than 45% were seen once. About this clonotype: Its target is unknown.

This CDR3 region has 16 residues. Trimming cost V 6 bases and J 5 bases, with 20 bases left between them. Per germline, CDR1 MNHEY and CDR2 SMNVEV (reference sequence). Sequencing used blood. The receptor's source is a man aged 80 or over in good health. The V and J genes are TRBV27 and TRBJ2-4, with D perhaps assigned TRBD1 or TRBD2 (5 bases each). The CDR3 region has the DNA TGTGCCAGCAGCCTCCGGGGACCCCGAACGGAAAACATTCAGTACTTC. As protein: CASSLRGPRTENIQYF.